The clone carrying this TCR beta chain was seen at least ten times. As yet, its antigen is unknown. The data derive from a study of T cells in Graves' hyperthyroidism and ophthalmopathy. The overall study: Before treatment of any kind, peripheral blood was taken at initial diagnosis.

Researchers took RNA transcripts and amplified the TCR beta CDR3 regions from them. RT-PCR in the first round (using the HTBI primer set) targeted the TCR CDR3. From the multiplex PCR reads, TCRdb called clonotypes with MiXCR, one entry per CDR3 protein. The sample contains around 300,000 distinct CDR3 sequences, approximately 13% of which appear only once. Study-level points and caveats: Stable hyperthyroidism was separated from ophthalmopathy by a model based on 13 V-J features.

The study excluded patients with uncontrolled infection, other autoimmune disease, pregnancy or lactation. Sequencing was performed on blood. The TCR sequence derives from a woman under 40 with Graves' hyperthyroidism.

The CDR3 region is CSVTRQTEAFF. DNA of the CDR3: TGCAGCGTCACGCGGCAGACTGAAGCTTTCTTT. This chain links TRBV29-1 with TRBJ1-1, with D uncertain. Germline CDR1 SQVTM, CDR2 ANQGSEA. The CDR3 is 11 amino acids. The ends were cut back, 6 bases at V and 5 bases at J, with 10 bases in the middle.